One and the same sample provided the 21 T cell receptor beta chains below, sequenced in a study of OX40 agonist ivuxolimab in advanced cancers. Assay: immunoSEQ multiplex PCR; the TCRdb copy retains only in-frame clones and omits some. The sample has more than 75,000 clones; roughly 84% are singletons. Material: CD4+ or CD8+ T cells sorted from blood, obtained in a trial of the OX40 agonist ivuxolimab. The receptors come from an adult with an advanced solid tumor such as melanoma, head and neck, liver or kidney cancer.

The chain recombines TRBV18 with TRBJ2-7; 13 bases agree with TRBD2. V dropped 8 bases and J dropped 0; count of bases not matched to a gene: 7. CDR1 and CDR2 from the germline V gene are KGHSH and LQKENI. The CDR3 length is 16 residues. The CDR3 is CASAPGLAGTSYEQYF. The CDR3 bases are TGTGCCAGCGCGCCGGGACTAGCGGGGACCTCCTACGAGCAGTACTTC.

This chain links TRBV7-2 with TRBJ2-5; possibly TRBD2 for D (6 bases). Germline V gene sequence: CDR1 SGHTA, CDR2 FQGNSA. The CDR3 has 15 residues. V lost 2 bases to trimming and J lost 1 base, with 11 bases between them. The CDR3 sequence: CASSLSGSLQETQYF. The CDR3 nucleotides are TGTGCCAGCAGCTTATCCGGGAGCCTCCAAGAGACCCAGTACTTC.

This clone has just a few counts. Distinct nucleotide sequences in the sample also encode this CDR3. This chain joins TRBV2 and TRBJ1-3; D uncertain. The CDR3 is 11 residues long. V lost 9 bases to trimming and J lost 0 bases, with 3 bases between them. The germline V gene has CDR1 SNHLY and CDR2 FYNNEI. The CDR3 is CASFSGNTIYF. CDR3 nucleotide sequence: TGTGCCAGTTTCTCTGGAAACACCATATATTTT.

The rearrangement links TRBV2 to TRBJ2-3; D is ambiguous. Trimming left V 2 bases short and J 2 bases short, with 5 bases between. Germline V lookup: CDR1 SNHLY, CDR2 FYNNEI. The CDR3 spans 13 residues. Here the CDR3 DNA reads TGTGCCAGCAGTGAAACTAACACAGATACGCAGTATTTT. Amino acids: CASSETNTDTQYF. Filled out from reference TRBV2 and TRBJ2-3, the complete variable domain reads EPEVTQTPSHQVTQMGQEVILRCVPISNHLYFYWYRQILGQKVEFLVSFYNNEISEKSEIFDDQFSVERPDGSNFTLKIRSTKLEDSAMYFCASSETNTDTQYFGPGTRLTVL.

This clone appeared a few times. J is TRBJ2-2 and V is TRBV28; D could derive from TRBD1 or TRBD2 (5 bases each). V was cut by 4 bases and J by 6 bases, with 12 bases left in between. Germline values: CDR1 MDHEN, CDR2 SYDVKM. The CDR3 has 14 residues. CDR3 nucleotides: TGTGCCAGCAGTTCGGGACCCGTACCCGGGGAGCTGTTTTTT. It specifies CASSSGPVPGELFF. Drawing the rest from reference TRBV28 and TRBJ2-2, the complete variable domain is DVKVTQSSRYLVKRTGEKVFLECVQDMDHENMFWYRQDPGLGLRLIYFSYDVKMKEKGDIPEGYSVSREKKERFSLILESASTNQTSMYLCASSSGPVPGELFFGEGSRLTVL.

The CDR3 sequence: CASSLLGLAFEQYF. CDR3 coding DNA: TGTGCCAGCAGCTTATTGGGACTAGCGTTCGAGCAGTACTTC. V gene TRBV7-2 combines with J gene TRBJ2-7; 10 bases are shared with TRBD2. Germline CDR1 SGHTA, CDR2 FQGNSA. V gave up 2 bases and J gave up 6 bases; unmatched junction bases: 4. The CDR3 contains 14 residues.

V gene TRBV2 combines with J gene TRBJ1-4; 9 bases agree with TRBD1. The CDR3 has 15 residues. Germline CDR1 and CDR2: SNHLY and FYNNEI. V lost 6 bases and J lost 7; bases outside the gene matches: 9. The CDR3 DNA sequence: TGTGCCAGCAGCCCGGACAGGGGAAAGGGTGAAAAACTGTTTTTT. This encodes CASSPDRGKGEKLFF.

This clone appeared many times. The chain carries TRBV5-1 and TRBJ1-4, with TRBD1 matching over 7 bases. The CDR3 totals 15 residues. Germline CDR1 and CDR2: SGHRS and YFSETQ. The J segment lost 6 bases and the V segment lost 4 bases, leaving 9 bases of the junction unmatched. CDR3: CASSVGQAWDEKLFF. As DNA, the CDR3 is TGCGCCAGCAGCGTTGGACAGGCCTGGGATGAAAAACTGTTTTTT.

The rearrangement uses TRBV25-1 and TRBJ1-2, with TRBD1 identical over 7 bases. V gave up 3 bases and J gave up 7 bases; unmatched junction bases: 14. Germline assignment: CDR1 MGHDK and CDR2 SYGVNS. The CDR3 spans 16 residues. CDR3 loop: CASSDSRQGVLSGYTF. CDR3 in DNA: TGTGCCAGCAGTGACTCGAGACAGGGAGTCCTATCTGGCTACACCTTC.

This sequence joins TRBV10-3 and TRBJ2-7; 8 bases match TRBD1. V gave up 4 bases and J gave up 3 bases; unmatched junction bases: 2. This CDR3 contains 13 residues. CDR1 is ENHRY and CDR2 is SYGVKD in the germline V gene. The CDR3 loop is CAISVQGGYEQYF. The CDR3 DNA reads as TGTGCCATCAGTGTACAGGGGGGCTACGAGCAGTACTTC.

This clone was observed a few times. This chain joins TRBV7-9 and TRBJ2-1, with 11 bases fitting TRBD2. V lost 4 bases to trimming and J lost 7 bases; unmatched junction nucleotides: 9. This CDR3 has 16 amino acids. The germline V gene has CDR1 SEHNR and CDR2 FQNEAQ (reference sequence). The CDR3 reads CASSYVPGLAANEQFF. The CDR3 region has the DNA TGTGCCAGCAGCTACGTTCCGGGACTAGCGGCTAATGAGCAGTTCTTC.

V is TRBV7-6 and J is TRBJ1-2; 9 bases map to TRBD1. Trimming took 5 bases from V and 6 from J; bases not matched to a gene: 10. CDR3 length: 15 residues. Germline values: CDR1 SGHVS, CDR2 FNYEAQ. The CDR3: CASSHYGTGSNGYTF. The CDR3, as DNA: TGTGCCAGCAGCCATTATGGGACAGGGAGCAATGGCTACACCTTC.

This chain connects TRBV28 to TRBJ2-7, with 9 positions matching TRBD1. Germline CDR1 MDHEN, CDR2 SYDVKM. The CDR3 is 14 residues long. Unmatched junction bases numbered 10, after V lost 5 bases and J lost 8 bases. The CDR3 sequence: CASSPGQGRVQQYV. The CDR3 region has the DNA TGTGCCAGCAGTCCCGGACAGGGGAGAGTTCAGCAGTACGTC.

This clone was observed a single time. This chain connects TRBV5-6 to TRBJ2-7; 8 bases are a match to TRBD2. The CDR3 consists of 15 residues. Germline V gives CDR1 SGHDT, CDR2 YYEEEE. V gave up 3 bases and J gave up 3 bases; unmatched junction bases: 8. Written as DNA, the CDR3 is TGTGCCAGCAGCTGGGGGAAGGGACTAGTCTACGAGCAGTACTTC. It is translated as CASSWGKGLVYEQYF.

The rearrangement uses TRBV9 and TRBJ1-2; no clear D gene. V was pared by 4 bases and J by 4 bases, with 14 bases between. This CDR3 region has 14 residues. Germline V gives CDR1 SGDLS, CDR2 YYNGEE. The CDR3: CASSKIGGSYGYTF. CDR3 nucleotide sequence: TGTGCCAGCAGCAAGATCGGCGGATCCTATGGCTACACCTTC. The whole variable domain, filled in from reference TRBV9 and TRBJ1-2, reads DSGVTQTPKHLITATGQRVTLRCSPRSGDLSVYWYQQSLDQGLQFLIQYYNGEERAKGNILERFSAQQFPDLHSELNLSSLELGDSALYFCASSKIGGSYGYTFGSGTRLTVV.

V and J are TRBV7-2 and TRBJ2-3; D unclear. From germline, CDR1 is SGHTA and CDR2 FQGNSA. This CDR3 has 14 amino acids. Trimming removed 2 bases from V and 0 bases from J, with 6 bases in between. CDR3 nucleotide sequence: TGTGCCAGCAGCTTACTCACTAGCACAGATACGCAGTATTTT. Encoded protein: CASSLLTSTDTQYF.

The chain links TRBV7-9 to TRBJ2-6; TRBD1 aligns across 9 bases. This CDR3 spans 17 amino acids. The germline gives CDR1 SEHNR, CDR2 FQNEAQ (reference sequence). Unmatched junction bases numbered 5, after V lost 5 bases and J lost 0 bases. Here the CDR3 reads CASSPPQGASGANVLTF. CDR3 DNA: TGTGCCAGCAGCCCGCCACAGGGGGCCTCTGGGGCCAACGTCCTGACTTTC.

The table lists this clone with a count of one. J is TRBJ1-5 and V is TRBV18; D is ambiguous. The CDR3 is 15 residues long. CDR1 is KGHSH and CDR2 is LQKENI in the germline V gene. Trimming took 2 bases from V and 5 from J, leaving 13 bases between them. CDR3 coding DNA: TGTGCCAGCTCACCAGGCCGGGCGGGCGATCAGCCCCAGCATTTT. Encoded protein: CASSPGRAGDQPQHF.

The chain carries TRBV19 and TRBJ2-6; TRBD2 is a possible D gene (6 bases). Germline lookup yields CDR1 LNHDA and CDR2 SQIVND (reference sequence). CDR3 length equals 14 residues. Trimming took off 10 bases at V and 3 bases at J, with 13 bases between the two ends. CDR3: CATMWGVGANVLTF. The CDR3 nucleotides are TGTGCCACTATGTGGGGGGTTGGGGCCAACGTCCTGACTTTC.

This sequence joins TRBV20-1 and TRBJ1-1; unclear D gene. The ends were cut back, 4 bases at V and 3 bases at J, with 6 bases in the middle. Germline CDR1 and CDR2: DFQATT and SNEGSKA (reference sequence). This CDR3 spans 11 amino acids. The CDR3 here is CSANRDTEAFF. The DNA for the CDR3 is TGCAGTGCTAACCGGGACACTGAAGCTTTCTTT.

This clone was seen a single time. The rearrangement uses TRBV18 and TRBJ1-2; TRBD1 agrees at 7 bases. This CDR3 comprises 14 residues. J gave up 3 bases and V 3 bases, and 4 bases lay outside the gene matches. Germline loops: CDR1 KGHSH, CDR2 LQKENI. The CDR3 sequence: CASSPYRGDYGYTF. CDR3 DNA sequence: TGTGCCAGCTCACCGTACAGGGGAGACTATGGCTACACCTTC.